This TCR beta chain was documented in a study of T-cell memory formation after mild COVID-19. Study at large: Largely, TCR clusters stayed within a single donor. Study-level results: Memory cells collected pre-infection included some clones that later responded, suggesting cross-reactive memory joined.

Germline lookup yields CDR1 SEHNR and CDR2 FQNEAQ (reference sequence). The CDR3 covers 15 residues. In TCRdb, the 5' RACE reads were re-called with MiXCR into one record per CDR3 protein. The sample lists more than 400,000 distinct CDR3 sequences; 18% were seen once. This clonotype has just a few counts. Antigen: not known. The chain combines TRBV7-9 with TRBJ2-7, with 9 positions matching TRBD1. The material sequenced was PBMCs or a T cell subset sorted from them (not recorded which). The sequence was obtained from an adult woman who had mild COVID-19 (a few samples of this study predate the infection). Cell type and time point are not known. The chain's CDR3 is CAVIRRQGGSYEQYF. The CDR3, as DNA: TGTGCGGTAATCAGGAGACAGGGGGGATCCTACGAGCAGTACTTC.